The next 13 T cell receptor beta chains were all read from a single sample in a study of PD-1 blockade in classical Hodgkin lymphoma. The time point was: cycle 4 day 1 (C4D1), after more than five weeks of nivolumab. Brentuximab vedotin exposure varied among the patients, all of whom had relapsed after autologous stem cell transplantation. Sequenced by immunoSEQ multiplex PCR; TCRdb stores in-frame clones only, minus some. The sample consists of 50,000 or so clones, roughly 89% of them appearing once. The starting material was peripheral blood mononuclear cells (PBMCs), obtained before the fourth cycle of nivolumab. All receptors derive from a human donor with classical Hodgkin lymphoma.

The rearrangement links TRBV14 to TRBJ2-2, with D possibly TRBD1 on 6 matching bases. There are 16 residues in the CDR3. Trimming left V 7 bases short and J 7 bases short, with 22 bases between. Per germline, CDR1 SGHDN and CDR2 FVKESK. CDR3 sequence reads: CASTEENGQFGGELFF. As DNA, the CDR3 is TGTGCCAGCACCGAAGAAAACGGACAGTTTGGCGGGGAGCTGTTTTTT.

About this clone: This same CDR3 is encoded by further DNA sequences in the sample. This chain joins TRBV4-1 and TRBJ2-7; D may be TRBD2 (5 bases). Trimming took 4 bases from V and 0 from J, leaving 16 bases between them. CDR3 length equals 16 residues. Looked up from germline, CDR1 is MGHRA and CDR2 is YSYEKL. The CDR3 region is CASSRQTSGSSYEQYF. DNA of the CDR3: TGCGCCAGCAGCCGCCAAACTTCGGGAAGCTCCTACGAGCAGTACTTC.

V gene TRBV6-5 combines with J gene TRBJ2-1; D is perhaps TRBD1 (5 bases). The germline V and J ends were trimmed by 6 bases and 9 bases, with 15 bases remaining between them. This CDR3 is 13 amino acids long. Looked up from germline, CDR1 is MNHEY and CDR2 is SVGAGI. CDR3 in DNA: TGTGCCAGCAGAAGCTATCAGGGCGGTGAGCAGTTCTTC. Encoded protein: CASRSYQGGEQFF.

This clone was seen only a few times. The rearrangement links TRBV19 to TRBJ1-5; D is unresolved. Between the trimmed V and J ends, which lost 5 bases and 0 bases, there was a span of 8 bases. Germline loops: CDR1 LNHDA, CDR2 SQIVND (reference sequence). The length of the CDR3 is 14 residues. Here the CDR3 reads CASSGDYSNQPQHF. As DNA, the CDR3 is TGTGCCAGTAGTGGGGATTATAGCAATCAGCCCCAGCATTTT. The variable domain in full, completed from reference TRBV19 and TRBJ1-5, reads DGGITQSPKYLFRKEGQNVTLSCEQNLNHDAMYWYRQDPGQGLRLIYYSQIVNDFQKGDIAEGYSVSREKKESFPLTVTSAQKNPTAFYLCASSGDYSNQPQHFGDGTRLSIL.

The chain employs TRBV2 and TRBJ2-7; TRBD1 agrees at 8 bases. The CDR3 contains 16 residues. CDR1 is SNHLY and CDR2 is FYNNEI in the germline V gene. Trimming at V came to 4 bases and at J to 0 bases, leaving 8 bases not matched to a gene. CDR3 amino acids: CASSALRDRSSYEQYF. CDR3 bases: TGTGCCAGCAGTGCCCTCCGGGACAGGAGCTCCTACGAGCAGTACTTC.

The chain recombines TRBV9 with TRBJ2-7; the D gene is possibly TRBD2 (6 bases). V lost 0 bases, J lost 4 bases, and 11 bases lay in between. Looked up from germline, CDR1 is SGDLS and CDR2 is YYNGEE. The CDR3 runs to 14 residues. Here the CDR3 reads CASSVDPSEYEQYF. As DNA, the CDR3 is TGTGCCAGCAGCGTAGACCCTAGCGAGTACGAGCAGTACTTC.

This clone was recorded only once. The chain joins TRBV29-1 to TRBJ2-3; TRBD1 agrees at 8 bases. The CDR3 has 14 amino acids. Looked up from germline, CDR1 is SQVTM and CDR2 is ANQGSEA. J was trimmed by 3 bases and V by 2 bases; bases with no gene match: 4. CDR3 protein: CSVERRQGTDTQYF. In DNA form, the CDR3 reads TGCAGCGTTGAAAGGAGACAGGGGACAGATACGCAGTATTTT.

The chain has TRBV27 and TRBJ2-7; weak D call: TRBD1 (6 bases). V lost 6 bases to trimming and J lost 6 bases, with 12 bases between them. The germline V gene encodes CDR1 MNHEY and CDR2 SMNVEV (reference sequence). The CDR3 has 12 residues. Here the CDR3 reads CASSSTGTEQYF. CDR3 DNA sequence: TGTGCCAGCAGCTCAACAGGGACCGAGCAGTACTTC.

CDR3 region: CASSEGRAEFF. The CDR3 region has the DNA TGTGCCAGCAGTGAGGGGAGGGCGGAGTTCTTC. The chain combines TRBV2 with TRBJ2-1; 7 bases match TRBD2. V shed 3 bases and J 14 bases; nucleotides not matched to a gene: 4. The CDR3 has 11 residues. CDR1 is SNHLY and CDR2 is FYNNEI in the germline V gene.

This sequence joins TRBV19 and TRBJ2-3; 7 bases align to TRBD1. Germline CDR1 and CDR2: LNHDA and SQIVND (reference sequence). The CDR3 runs 14 residues. With 6 bases clipped from V and 4 bases from J, the junction kept 7 bases outside the gene matches. The chain's CDR3 is CASRHRGGSDTQYF. As DNA, the CDR3 is TGTGCCAGTAGGCACAGGGGTGGGTCAGATACGCAGTATTTT.

The rearrangement joins TRBV15 to TRBJ2-7; D remains ambiguous. CDR3 length: 14 residues. Germline V gene lookup returns CDR1 LNHNV and CDR2 YYDKDF (reference sequence). The V end lost 2 bases, the J end lost 3 bases, and 11 bases lay between the germline ends. CDR3 nucleotides: TGTGCCACCAGCAGATACGAGATTGACTACGAGCAGTACTTC. It encodes CATSRYEIDYEQYF.

This clone appeared a few times. This chain uses TRBV5-6 with TRBJ2-1; TRBD2 matches 9 bases. V trimming: 1 base; J trimming: 5 bases; junction bases outside the gene matches: 4. This CDR3 region has 15 residues. Germline V gives CDR1 SGHDT, CDR2 YYEEEE. Written as DNA, the CDR3 is TGTGCCAGCAGCTTGTCTAGCGGGAACCACAATGAGCAGTTCTTC. Residues: CASSLSSGNHNEQFF.

This chain uses TRBV18 with TRBJ2-5; D gene ambiguous. V lost 2 bases to trimming and J lost 3 bases, with 10 bases between them. The CDR3 totals 14 residues. Germline values: CDR1 KGHSH, CDR2 LQKENI. This CDR3 reads CASSPGSREETQYF. The CDR3 coding sequence is TGTGCCAGCTCACCAGGCAGTCGGGAAGAGACCCAGTACTTC.